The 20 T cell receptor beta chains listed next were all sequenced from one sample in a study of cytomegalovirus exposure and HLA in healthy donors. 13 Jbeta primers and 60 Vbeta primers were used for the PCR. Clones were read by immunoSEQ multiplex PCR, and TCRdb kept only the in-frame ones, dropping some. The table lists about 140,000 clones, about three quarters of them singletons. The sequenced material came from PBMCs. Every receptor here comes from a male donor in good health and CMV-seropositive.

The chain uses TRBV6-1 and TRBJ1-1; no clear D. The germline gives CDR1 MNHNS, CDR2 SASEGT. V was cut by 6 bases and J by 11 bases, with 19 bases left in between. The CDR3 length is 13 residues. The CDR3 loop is CASSQGPLLVAFF. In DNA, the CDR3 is TGTGCCAGCAGCCAAGGACCCCTACTAGTCGCTTTCTTT.

CDR3 sequence: CASSLGQGLSNQPQHF. The CDR3 region has the DNA TGTGCCAGCTCCCTGGGACAGGGGTTAAGCAATCAGCCCCAGCATTTT. The chain joins TRBV18 to TRBJ1-5, with 10 bases matching TRBD1. The CDR3 covers 16 residues. Germline V gene lookup returns CDR1 KGHSH and CDR2 LQKENI. V dropped 6 bases and J dropped 1; count of bases not matched to a gene: 6.

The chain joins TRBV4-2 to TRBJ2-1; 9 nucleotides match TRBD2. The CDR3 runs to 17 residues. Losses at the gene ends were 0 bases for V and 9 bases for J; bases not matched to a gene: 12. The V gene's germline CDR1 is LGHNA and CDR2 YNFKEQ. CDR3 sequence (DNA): TGTGCCAGCAGCCAAGAGGCGGGAGGGCCCTACAATGGTGAGCAGTTCTTC. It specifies CASSQEAGGPYNGEQFF.

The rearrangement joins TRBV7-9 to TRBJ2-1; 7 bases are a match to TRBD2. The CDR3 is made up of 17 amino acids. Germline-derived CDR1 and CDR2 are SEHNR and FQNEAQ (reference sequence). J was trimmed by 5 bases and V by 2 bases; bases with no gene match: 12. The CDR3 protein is CASSLLTGDRGDNEQFF. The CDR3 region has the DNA TGTGCCAGCAGCTTACTTACGGGGGACCGGGGGGACAATGAGCAGTTCTTC.

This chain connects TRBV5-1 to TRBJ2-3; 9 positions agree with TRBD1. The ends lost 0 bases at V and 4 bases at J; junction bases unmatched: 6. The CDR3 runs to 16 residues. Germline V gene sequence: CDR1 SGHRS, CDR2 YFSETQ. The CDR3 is CASSLDFDRGADTQYF. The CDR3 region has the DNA TGCGCCAGCAGCTTGGACTTCGACAGGGGGGCAGATACGCAGTATTTT.

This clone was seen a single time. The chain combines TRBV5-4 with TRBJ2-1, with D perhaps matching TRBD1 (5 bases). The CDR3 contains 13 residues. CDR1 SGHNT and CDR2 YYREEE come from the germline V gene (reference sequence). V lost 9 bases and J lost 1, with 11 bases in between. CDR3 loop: CATGRQSYNEQFF. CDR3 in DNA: TGTGCCACCGGTAGACAGTCCTACAATGAGCAGTTCTTC.

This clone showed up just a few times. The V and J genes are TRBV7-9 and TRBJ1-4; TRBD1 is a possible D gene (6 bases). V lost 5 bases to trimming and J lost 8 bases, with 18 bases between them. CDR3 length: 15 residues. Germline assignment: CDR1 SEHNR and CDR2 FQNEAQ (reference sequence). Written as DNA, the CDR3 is TGTGCCAGCAGCCACCGCGGGGGGGCTGGCGAAAAACTGTTTTTT. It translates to CASSHRGGAGEKLFF.

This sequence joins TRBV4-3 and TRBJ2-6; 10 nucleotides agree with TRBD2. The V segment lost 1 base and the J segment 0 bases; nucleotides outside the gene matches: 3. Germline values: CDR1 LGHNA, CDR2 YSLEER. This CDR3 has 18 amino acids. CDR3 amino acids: CASSQVSSGSSGANVLTF. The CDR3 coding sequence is TGCGCCAGCAGCCAAGTTTCTAGCGGGAGCTCTGGGGCCAACGTCCTGACTTTC.

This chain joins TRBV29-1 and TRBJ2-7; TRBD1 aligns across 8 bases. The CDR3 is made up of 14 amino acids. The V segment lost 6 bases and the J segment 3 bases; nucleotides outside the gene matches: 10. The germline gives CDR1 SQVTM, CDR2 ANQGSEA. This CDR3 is CSVQGAGSDYEQYF. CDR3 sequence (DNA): TGCAGCGTGCAGGGGGCGGGATCCGACTACGAGCAGTACTTC.

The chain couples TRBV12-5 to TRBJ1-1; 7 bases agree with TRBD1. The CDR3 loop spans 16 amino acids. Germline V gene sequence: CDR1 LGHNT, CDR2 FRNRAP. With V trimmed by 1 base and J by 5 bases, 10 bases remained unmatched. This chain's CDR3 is CASGLDRGMGKTEAFF. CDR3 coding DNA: TGTGCTAGTGGTTTGGACAGGGGAATGGGGAAAACTGAAGCTTTCTTT.

CDR3 amino acids: CASSLSYRVMNIQYF. CDR3 in DNA: TGTGCCAGCAGTTTGTCTTACAGGGTGATGAACATTCAGTACTTC. This chain connects TRBV28 to TRBJ2-4; D perhaps matches TRBD1 (6 bases). Germline V gene data show CDR1 as MDHEN and CDR2 as SYDVKM. This CDR3 is 15 amino acids long. Trimming removed 3 bases at V and 7 bases at J, with 16 bases between.

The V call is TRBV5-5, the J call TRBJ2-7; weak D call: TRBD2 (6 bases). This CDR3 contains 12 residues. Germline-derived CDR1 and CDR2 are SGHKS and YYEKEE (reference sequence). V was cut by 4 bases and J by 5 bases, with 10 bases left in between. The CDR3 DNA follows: TGTGCCAGCAGCCTAGGGAGGCACGAGCAGTACTTC. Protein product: CASSLGRHEQYF.

CDR3 bases: TGTGCCAGCAGCGTAACAGGGTCCGGCCTCCAAGAGACCCAGTACTTC. Translation: CASSVTGSGLQETQYF. This chain uses TRBV9 with TRBJ2-5; D perhaps matches TRBD1 (6 bases). Deletions cut 1 base from V and 1 base from J, with 14 bases between. Germline V lookup: CDR1 SGDLS, CDR2 YYNGEE. The CDR3 sequence is 16 residues long.

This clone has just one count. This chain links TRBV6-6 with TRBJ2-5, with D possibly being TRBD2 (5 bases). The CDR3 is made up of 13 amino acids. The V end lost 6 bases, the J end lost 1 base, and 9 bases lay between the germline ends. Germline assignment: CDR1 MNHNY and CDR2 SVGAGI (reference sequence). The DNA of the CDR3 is TGTGCCAGCAGACAACGGGGCCAAGAGACCCAGTACTTC. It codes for CASRQRGQETQYF.

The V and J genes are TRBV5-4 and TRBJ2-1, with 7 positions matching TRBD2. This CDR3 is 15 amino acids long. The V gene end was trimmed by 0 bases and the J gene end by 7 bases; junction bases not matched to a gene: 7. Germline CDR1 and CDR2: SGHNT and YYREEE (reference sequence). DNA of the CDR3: TGTGCCAGCAGCTTGGGTGGGGTGGGGGGGAATGAGCAGTTCTTC. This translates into CASSLGGVGGNEQFF.

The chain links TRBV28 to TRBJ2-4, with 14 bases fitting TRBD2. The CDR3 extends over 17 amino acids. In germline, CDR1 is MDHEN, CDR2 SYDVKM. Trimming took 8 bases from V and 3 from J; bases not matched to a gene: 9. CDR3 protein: CASRLAGGQMGKNIQYF. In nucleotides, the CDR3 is TGTGCCAGCCGACTAGCGGGAGGGCAAATGGGCAAAAACATTCAGTACTTC.

The CDR3 DNA is TGTGCCAGCTCACCGGACAGCTACGAGCAGTACTTC. Translated: CASSPDSYEQYF. The chain recombines TRBV18 with TRBJ2-7; a possible D gene is TRBD1 (6 bases). The CDR3 totals 12 residues. The germline V and J ends were trimmed by 3 bases and 3 bases, with 6 bases remaining between them. Germline CDR1 KGHSH, CDR2 LQKENI. The variable domain in full, with the rest retrieved from reference TRBV18 and TRBJ2-7, is NAGVMQNPRHLVRRRGQEARLRCSPMKGHSHVYWYRQLPEEGLKFMVYLQKENIIDESGMPKERFSAEFPKEGPSILRIQQVVRGDSAAYFCASSPDSYEQYFGPGTRLTVT.

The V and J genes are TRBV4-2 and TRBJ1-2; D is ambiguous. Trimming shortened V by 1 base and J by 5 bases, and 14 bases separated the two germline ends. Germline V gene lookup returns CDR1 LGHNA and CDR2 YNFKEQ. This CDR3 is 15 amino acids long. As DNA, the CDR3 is TGTGCCAGCAGCCAAGTCTCGGAATCGGGGTATGGCTACACCTTC. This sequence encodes CASSQVSESGYGYTF.

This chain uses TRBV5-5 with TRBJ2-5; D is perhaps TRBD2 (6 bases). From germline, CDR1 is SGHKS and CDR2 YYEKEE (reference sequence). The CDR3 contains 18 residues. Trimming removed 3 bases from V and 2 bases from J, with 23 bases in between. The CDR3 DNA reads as TGTGCCAGCAGCTGGAGGTCTATTAGCGGTGGACCGCAAGAGACCCAGTACTTC. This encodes CASSWRSISGGPQETQYF.

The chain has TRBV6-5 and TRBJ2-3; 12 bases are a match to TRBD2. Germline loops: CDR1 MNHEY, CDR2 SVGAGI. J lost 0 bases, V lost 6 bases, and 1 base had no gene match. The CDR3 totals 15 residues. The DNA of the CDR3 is TGTGCCAGCAGGACTAGCGGGGGTAGCACAGATACGCAGTATTTT. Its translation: CASRTSGGSTDTQYF.